These 22 T cell receptor beta chains originate from one sample sequenced in a study of T cell repertoires in cytomegalovirus infection. Their antigens are not known. TCRdb reprocessed the reads with MiXCR, giving one entry per CDR3 protein. The data show around 750,000 distinct CDR3 sequences, over 25% seen once. The sequenced sample was cultured CD8+ T cells from PBMCs, obtained from culture after CMV antigen stimulation. These receptors all come from a human donor in good health (CMV status not recorded). Some clones in this sample may be carry-over from other donors' samples.

In this sample, this clonotype turned up a few times. This chain links TRBV6-4 with TRBJ1-1; TRBD1 aligns across 9 bases. Trimming cost V 7 bases and J 3 bases; bases outside gene matches: 12. From germline, CDR1 is MRHNA and CDR2 SNTAGT. The CDR3 is 16 residues long. The CDR3 here is CASNREQGAQDTEAFF. The CDR3 nucleotides read TGTGCCAGCAACCGGGAACAGGGGGCGCAGGACACTGAAGCTTTCTTT.

Points on this clonotype: This could be a read error, since a much larger clone is one nucleotide away. J is TRBJ1-2 and V is TRBV7-2; 7 bases are shared with TRBD1. CDR1 and CDR2 (germline): SGHTA, FQGNSA. V trimming: 1 base; J trimming: 6 bases; junction bases outside the gene matches: 17. The CDR3 extends over 18 amino acids. The CDR3 loop reads CTSSLGNTGTELVDGYTF. CDR3 nucleotide sequence: TGTACCAGCAGCTTAGGGAATACCGGGACAGAGCTCGTCGATGGCTACACCTTC.

This clonotype occurred a few times. CDR3 coding DNA: TGTGCCAGCAGCGACGGGACGGAGGGCAATCAGCCCCAGCATTTT. Translated: CASSDGTEGNQPQHF. This rearrangement joins TRBV9 to TRBJ1-5; D might be TRBD1 (5 bases). Germline CDR1 SGDLS, CDR2 YYNGEE. This CDR3 is built from 15 residues. V was pared by 3 bases and J by 2 bases, with 12 bases between.

The rearrangement joins TRBV5-1 to TRBJ2-5, with D perhaps matching TRBD2 (6 bases). The CDR3 has 15 amino acids. CDR1 is SGHRS, CDR2 YFSETQ, per germline. With 4 bases removed from V and 3 bases from J, the gap between germline ends came to 16 bases. This CDR3 reads CASSPRWGLEETQYF. The CDR3 DNA reads TGCGCCAGCAGCCCCCGGTGGGGACTGGAAGAGACCCAGTACTTC.

In its sample, this clonotype was seen many times. The chain joins TRBV7-9 to TRBJ1-5; tentative D call: TRBD1 (5 bases). CDR3 length equals 14 residues. V was trimmed by 0 bases and J by 2 bases, leaving 5 bases between them. CDR1 is SEHNR and CDR2 is FQNEAQ in the germline V gene (reference sequence). The CDR3 sequence is CASSLAGRNQPQHF. The CDR3 bases are TGTGCCAGCAGCTTAGCGGGGCGCAATCAGCCCCAGCATTTT.

The V call is TRBV7-1, the J call TRBJ1-2; 10 nucleotides align to TRBD1. Being an ORF, TRBV7-1 has a function that is uncertain. V gave up 6 bases and J gave up 6 bases; unmatched junction bases: 13. The CDR3 has 16 residues. CDR3 region: CASRKGALTGGHGYTF. The CDR3 bases are TGTGCCAGCAGAAAGGGAGCCCTGACAGGGGGCCATGGCTACACCTTC.

The table lists this clonotype with a count of one. Given a much more abundant clone one base away, this may be a read error. V is TRBV7-6 and J is TRBJ2-1, with TRBD2 identical over 8 bases. This CDR3 has 14 amino acids. With V trimmed by 5 bases and J by 8 bases, 8 bases remained unmatched. Germline V lookup: CDR1 SGHVS, CDR2 FNYEAQ. The CDR3 is CASSRPAGGDEQFF. DNA of the CDR3: TGTGCCAGCAGCCGCCCCGCGGGGGGCGATGAGCAGTTCTTC.

The V gene is TRBV6-6, the J gene TRBJ1-3, with 7 bases identical to TRBD1. This CDR3 is 17 amino acids long. V shed 2 bases, J shed 4 bases, and the junction held 11 bases outside the gene matches. In germline, CDR1 is MNHNY, CDR2 SVGAGI (reference sequence). DNA of the CDR3: TGTGCCAGCAGTTACCCGTCGACAGGGAGATACGGAAACACCATATATTTT. Its protein product is CASSYPSTGRYGNTIYF.

CDR3 loop: CASSLGHSGGANYNEQFF. DNA for the CDR3: TGTGCCAGCAGCTTGGGCCATAGCGGGGGGGCTAACTACAATGAGCAGTTCTTC. The V gene is TRBV5-6, the J gene TRBJ2-1, with 11 bases matching TRBD2. V dropped 0 bases and J dropped 3; count of bases not matched to a gene: 8. This CDR3 is 18 amino acids long. CDR1 is SGHDT, CDR2 YYEEEE, per germline. The entire variable domain, with the rest obtained from reference TRBV5-6 and TRBJ2-1, is as follows: DAGVTQSPTHLIKTRGQQVTLRCSPKSGHDTVSWYQQALGQGPQFIFQYYEEEERQRGNFPDRFSGHQFPNYSSELNVNALLLGDSALYLCASSLGHSGGANYNEQFFGPGTRLTVL.

This clonotype has more than one count but fewer than ten. The CDR3 is CASKGAFYGYTF. CDR3 nucleotides: TGTGCCAGCAAGGGGGCCTTCTATGGCTACACCTTC. This sequence joins TRBV2 and TRBJ1-2, with 7 bases aligning to TRBD1. J lost 4 bases, V lost 7 bases, and 3 bases had no gene match. This CDR3 has 12 amino acids. Germline V gives CDR1 SNHLY, CDR2 FYNNEI.

This clonotype has at least ten counts. The chain carries TRBV7-3 and TRBJ1-6; D is uncertain. The CDR3 covers 13 residues. Germline V gives CDR1 SGHTA, CDR2 FQGTGA. The V end lost 5 bases, the J end lost 7 bases, and 9 bases lay between the germline ends. The CDR3 DNA reads TGTGCCAGCAGCGCGCTCCTCAATTCACCCCTCCACTTT. Its protein is CASSALLNSPLHF.

A few counts support this clonotype. This rearrangement joins TRBV15 to TRBJ2-7; 8 positions match TRBD2. The CDR3 sequence is 15 residues long. Germline V lookup: CDR1 LNHNV, CDR2 YYDKDF (reference sequence). V lost 2 bases, J lost 2 bases, and 5 bases stayed unmatched. The CDR3 DNA reads TGTGCCACCAGCAGATTAACTAGCGGCCCCTACGAGCAGTACGTC. Translated: CATSRLTSGPYEQYV.

The V call is TRBV6-1, the J call TRBJ2-3; D remains unclear. V was trimmed by 2 bases and J by 1 base, leaving 10 bases between them. Per germline, CDR1 MNHNS and CDR2 SASEGT. The CDR3 length is 15 residues. This CDR3 is CASSERADRTDTQYF. The CDR3, as DNA: TGTGCCAGCAGTGAAAGGGCGGACCGCACAGATACGCAGTATTTT.

The chain is built from TRBV5-6 and TRBJ1-1, with D possibly TRBD1 on 5 matching bases. V lost 3 bases and J lost 7, with 13 bases in between. The CDR3 sequence is 13 residues long. Germline assignment: CDR1 SGHDT and CDR2 YYEEEE. The CDR3 loop is CASSSDIQLEAFF. The CDR3 DNA sequence: TGTGCCAGCAGCTCGGACATCCAGCTTGAAGCTTTCTTT.

This clonotype was counted between two and nine times. V usage is TRBV7-2 and J usage is TRBJ1-6; D gene ambiguous. The CDR3 covers 14 residues. Deletions cut 5 bases from V and 7 bases from J, with 12 bases between. Germline V CDR1 and CDR2: SGHTA, FQGNSA. The CDR3 coding sequence is TGTGCCAGCAGCCCAATGGTTTGGAATTCACCCCTCCACTTT. Translating gives CASSPMVWNSPLHF. Complete variable domain (other parts from reference TRBV7-2 and TRBJ1-6): GAGVSQSPSNKVTEKGKDVELRCDPISGHTALYWYRQSLGQGLEFLIYFQGNSAPDKSGLPSDRFSAERTGGSVSTLTIQRTQQEDSAVYLCASSPMVWNSPLHFGNGTRLTVT.

This clonotype was seen a handful of times. The J gene is TRBJ2-1, the V gene TRBV6-1, with TRBD1 matching over 8 bases. Losses at the gene ends were 3 bases for V and 1 base for J; bases not matched to a gene: 5. CDR1 is MNHNS, CDR2 SASEGT, per germline. This CDR3 is built from 16 residues. The CDR3 DNA follows: TGTGCCAGCAGTGATATCGACAGGGGTTCCTACAATGAGCAGTTCTTC. As protein: CASSDIDRGSYNEQFF.

This clonotype occurred a few times. V usage is TRBV10-3 and J usage is TRBJ2-7; a possible D gene is TRBD1 (5 bases). Germline V gene lookup returns CDR1 ENHRY and CDR2 SYGVKD. The length of the CDR3 is 13 residues. V was clipped by 8 bases and J by 3 bases, with 14 bases between them. The CDR3 region is CAIFDRGLYEQYF. DNA for the CDR3: TGTGCCATCTTCGACAGAGGCCTCTACGAGCAGTACTTC.

This chain uses TRBV19 with TRBJ2-7; D is possibly TRBD1 (6 bases). The V and J ends lost 9 bases and 0 bases respectively, with 18 bases between them. CDR1 and CDR2 (germline): LNHDA, SQIVND (reference sequence). The CDR3 sequence is 15 residues long. Here the CDR3 DNA reads TGTGCCAGCGCCCTGGGGGCAGGGTTCTCCTACGAGCAGTACTTC. Protein sequence: CASALGAGFSYEQYF.

This clonotype was counted only a few times. The CDR3 nucleotides read TGTGCCAGCAGCTTAAGGAACCTTACGGTACAGGTCGAAGAGACCCAGTACTTC. This translates into CASSLRNLTVQVEETQYF. The chain joins TRBV7-9 to TRBJ2-5, with a tentative D call TRBD1 (5 bases). Germline CDR1 reads SEHNR; CDR2 reads FQNEAQ (reference sequence). Trimming pared 2 bases from V and 3 bases from J, leaving 22 bases between. This CDR3 has 18 amino acids.

V usage is TRBV10-3 and J usage is TRBJ1-3, with TRBD1 matching 7 bases. Unmatched junction bases numbered 22, after V lost 8 bases and J lost 0 bases. The CDR3 has 20 residues. CDR1 and CDR2 from the germline V gene are ENHRY and SYGVKD. The CDR3 protein is CAIRGAIPGQRISSGNTIYF. The CDR3 coding sequence is TGTGCCATCCGTGGGGCAATACCGGGACAGAGAATTAGCTCTGGAAACACCATATATTTT.

This clonotype was detected only a few times. The chain links TRBV2 to TRBJ1-1; 8 nucleotides line up with TRBD1. Germline V gives CDR1 SNHLY, CDR2 FYNNEI. Trimming took 8 bases from V and 1 from J; bases not matched to a gene: 9. The CDR3 has 15 residues. CDR3 region: CASALDRARNTEAFF. CDR3 sequence (DNA): TGTGCCAGCGCCTTGGACAGGGCCCGGAACACTGAAGCTTTCTTT. The full variable domain, completed using reference TRBV2 and TRBJ1-1, is EPEVTQTPSHQVTQMGQEVILRCVPISNHLYFYWYRQILGQKVEFLVSFYNNEISEKSEIFDDQFSVERPDGSNFTLKIRSTKLEDSAMYFCASALDRARNTEAFFGQGTRLTVV.

The rearrangement joins TRBV29-1 to TRBJ1-2, with 7 nucleotides matching TRBD1. V lost 4 bases and J lost 7; bases outside the gene matches: 6. The CDR3 length is 12 residues. CDR1 and CDR2 (germline): SQVTM, ANQGSEA. The CDR3, as DNA: TGCAGCGTTGCCACAGGGGTTCGTGGCTACACCTTC. Its protein product is CSVATGVRGYTF.